This TCR beta chain stems from a study of T cell repertoires in cytomegalovirus infection (dated by TCRdb to between 2018 and 2021). For context, the study as a whole: Peptide stimulations targeted recently identified HLA-C-restricted CMV epitopes, whose presentation resists viral immunomodulation, together with well-studied HLA-B-restricted epitopes. Donor HLA type was relevant to the analysis, because carriage of CMV infection together with the matching HLA type was indicated by public TCR beta signatures.

This specimen's treatment or condition label, per the study, means: in vitro stimulation with specific CMV peptide epitopes to enrich CMV-specific T cells. The CDR3, from cysteine to phenylalanine, totals 16 residues. The DNA shown is the 48-base CDR3, in frame from base 1. The germline V gene yields KGHDR for CDR1 and SFDVKD for CDR2. What the work shows at the level of the full study, not this receptor alone: The ex vivo response was dominated by HLA-C-restricted CMV-specific TCR beta clonotypes, and the single most frequent clonotype in two of eight donors was supplied by these HLA-C-restricted clonotypes. Cumulative frequency of public TCR beta family members discriminated carriers of CMV infection plus the relevant HLA type in this cohort and an independent 352-donor cohort.

For this clonotype: Its binding antigen is unknown. Relative to the germline gene, one junction end is altered; a read error may explain this.

Sequencing was performed on an Illumina HiSeq 1500. TCRdb redid the processing of the public reads, applying fastp at Q25 and MiXCR, and retained in-frame beta chains. CDR3 protein sequences are deduplicated, and each keeps its most common genes and DNA. The sample table records fewer than 850,000 distinct CDR3 sequences; 25% to 35% of these occur just once. The top ten clones comprise roughly 13% of the sample. This TCR was sampled from a human donor in good health (CMV status not recorded). Some clones in this sample may be carry-over from other donors' samples. The sequence is built from TRBV24-1 and TRBJ2-1, and possibly TRBD1, on 6 matching bases. This specimen was cultured CD8+ T cells from PBMCs, taken from culture after CMV antigen stimulation. The CDR3 protein sequence reads: CATNDPDSSSYNEQFF. The base sequence is TGTGCCACCAATGATCCGGACAGCAGCTCCTACAATGAGCAGTTCTTC.